This entry is about one TCR beta chain. This entry comes from a study of T cells expressing NK-cell markers. Study at large: Sorted CD3+CD56-NKG2C+, CD3+CD56+NKG2C+ and CD3+CD56+NKG2C- T cells supplied the TCR beta repertoires. There were seven HCMV-seropositive donors and one seronegative donor among the eight sequenced.

Germline CDR1 reads SQVTM; CDR2 reads ANQGSEA. The CDR3 covers 14 residues. One entry per CDR3 protein, without DNA, is what TCRdb gives after re-calling the 5' RACE reads. Its table lists roughly 450,000 distinct CDR3 sequences. The chain joins TRBV29-1 to TRBJ2-1. Input material: blood T cells: a sorted CD56 or NKG2C T cell subset, CD4+ or CD8+ T cells, or bulk PBMC T cells (not recorded which). The clonotype comes from a woman aged 45-65 years in good health. CDR3: CSVGRGGTYNEQFF.